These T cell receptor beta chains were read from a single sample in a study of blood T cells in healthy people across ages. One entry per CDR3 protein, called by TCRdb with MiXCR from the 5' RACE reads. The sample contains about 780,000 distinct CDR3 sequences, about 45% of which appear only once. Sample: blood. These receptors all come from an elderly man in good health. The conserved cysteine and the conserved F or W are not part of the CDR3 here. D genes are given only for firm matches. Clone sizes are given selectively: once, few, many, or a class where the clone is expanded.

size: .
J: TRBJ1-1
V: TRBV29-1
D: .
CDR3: SGNNLGGTGRTLTEAF

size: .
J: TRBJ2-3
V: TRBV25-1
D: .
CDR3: ASRYRNTQY

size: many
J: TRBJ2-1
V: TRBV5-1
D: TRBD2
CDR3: ASSPWTSGSGSYNEQF

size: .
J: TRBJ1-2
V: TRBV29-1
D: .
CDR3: SVPFRDPTYGYT

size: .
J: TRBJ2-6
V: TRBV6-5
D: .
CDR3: ASSYSRRSGANVLT

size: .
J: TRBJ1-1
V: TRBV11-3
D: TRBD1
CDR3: ASRLRDSTEAF

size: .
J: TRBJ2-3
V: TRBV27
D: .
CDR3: ASSSYSMDTQY

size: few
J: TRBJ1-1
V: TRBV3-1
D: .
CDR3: ASSHSGRAYGTEAF

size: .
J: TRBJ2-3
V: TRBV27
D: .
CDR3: ASSLRPGKPRPADTQY

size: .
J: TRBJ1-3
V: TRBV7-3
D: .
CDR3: ASSPMGGTGNTIY

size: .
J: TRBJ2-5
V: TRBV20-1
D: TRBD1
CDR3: SADRTGEAQY

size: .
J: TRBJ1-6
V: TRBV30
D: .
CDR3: AWTSPGSYNSPLH

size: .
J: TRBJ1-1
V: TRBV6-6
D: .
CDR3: ASSYSRPGENTEAF

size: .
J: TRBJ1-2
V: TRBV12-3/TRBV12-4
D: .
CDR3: ASRSWGSIYGYT

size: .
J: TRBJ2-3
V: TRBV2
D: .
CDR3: ASSGDTLSADTQY

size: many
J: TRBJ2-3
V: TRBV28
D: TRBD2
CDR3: ASSLGGTSTDTQY

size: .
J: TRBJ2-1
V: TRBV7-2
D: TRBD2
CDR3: ASSPRSGIYNEQF

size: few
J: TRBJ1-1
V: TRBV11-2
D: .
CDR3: ASSLEGENTEAF

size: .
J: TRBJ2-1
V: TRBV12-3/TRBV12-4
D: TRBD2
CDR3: ASSGTSGGNNEQF

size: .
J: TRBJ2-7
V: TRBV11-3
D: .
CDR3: ASSPGVTYEQY

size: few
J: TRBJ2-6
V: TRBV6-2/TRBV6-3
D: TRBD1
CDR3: ASRTFQGAGANVLT

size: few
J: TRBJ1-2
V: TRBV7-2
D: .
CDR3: ASSSHVKYGYT

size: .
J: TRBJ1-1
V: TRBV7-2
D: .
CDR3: ASSWGSFRSEAF

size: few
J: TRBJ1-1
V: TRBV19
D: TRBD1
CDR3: ASSKDRDAEAF

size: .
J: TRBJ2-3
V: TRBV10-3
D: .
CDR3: AISDYRDGITDTQY

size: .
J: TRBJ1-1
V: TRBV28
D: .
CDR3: ASRPAGVGTEAF

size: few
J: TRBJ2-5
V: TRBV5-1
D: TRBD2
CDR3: ASSSGTMVKETQY

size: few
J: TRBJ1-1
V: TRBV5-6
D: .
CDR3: ASSQAGSSYRAEAF

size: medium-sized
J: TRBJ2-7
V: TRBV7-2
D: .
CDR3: ASSQTPYEQY

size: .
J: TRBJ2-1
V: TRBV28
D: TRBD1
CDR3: ASEQGAGDNEQF

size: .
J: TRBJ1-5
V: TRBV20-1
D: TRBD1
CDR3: SAGQGVEPQH

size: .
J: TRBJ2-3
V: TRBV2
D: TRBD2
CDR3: ARGLAGVETDTQY

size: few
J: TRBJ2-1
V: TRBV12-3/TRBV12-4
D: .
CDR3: ASRGQPHSEQF

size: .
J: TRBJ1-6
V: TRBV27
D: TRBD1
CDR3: ASSLQTGLGSPLH

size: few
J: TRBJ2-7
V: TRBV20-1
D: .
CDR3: SAKTGSYEQY

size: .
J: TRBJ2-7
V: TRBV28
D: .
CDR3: ASSFGSVHEQY

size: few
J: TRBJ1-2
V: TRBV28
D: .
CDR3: ASNPGNIRLRIEDT

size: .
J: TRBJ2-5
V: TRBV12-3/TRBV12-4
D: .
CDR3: ASSLVSEGQY

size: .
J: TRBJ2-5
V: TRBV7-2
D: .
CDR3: ASSSSGYQETQY

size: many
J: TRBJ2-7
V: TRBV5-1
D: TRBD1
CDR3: ASSRGTGGATFYEQY

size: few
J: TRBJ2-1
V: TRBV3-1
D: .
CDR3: ASSRSSVEQF

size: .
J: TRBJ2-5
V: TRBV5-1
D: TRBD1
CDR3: ASSWDREETQY

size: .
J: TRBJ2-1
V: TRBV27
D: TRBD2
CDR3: ASSLDSGRRDEQF

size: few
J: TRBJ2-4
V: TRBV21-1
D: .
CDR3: ASSRILLAKNIQY

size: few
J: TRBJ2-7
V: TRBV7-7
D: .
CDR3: ASSLARGAQYEQY

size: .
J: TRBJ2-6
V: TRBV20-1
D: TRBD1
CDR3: SAADRGAGANVLT

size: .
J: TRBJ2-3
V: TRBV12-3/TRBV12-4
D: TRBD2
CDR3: ASSPIPSGGRDTQY

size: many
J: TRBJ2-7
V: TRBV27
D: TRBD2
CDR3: ASSPTSGSNKQY